The 30 T cell receptor beta chains below come from one sample, sequenced in a study of blood T cells in healthy people across ages. The use of a sample-barcoded 5' primer and a J-beta primer mix characterized a second PCR of roughly 6 to 11 cycles. Each CDR3 protein gets one entry after TCRdb re-called the 5' RACE reads with MiXCR. The top ten clones hold roughly 22% of a sample with 700,000 or so distinct CDR3 sequences, 22% of them seen once. Sequences were obtained from blood. The receptors originated from a man aged 70 or older in good health.

This chain connects TRBV29-1 to TRBJ1-2; 8 bases fit TRBD1. Trimming removed 8 bases from V and 2 bases from J; junction bases left unmatched: 4. The CDR3 consists of 12 residues. Germline CDR1 and CDR2: SQVTM and ANQGSEA. The CDR3 loop is CSQWTGNYGYTF. The CDR3, as DNA: TGCAGCCAGTGGACAGGGAACTATGGCTACACCTTC. Together with reference TRBV29-1 and TRBJ1-2, the CDR3 gives the full variable domain: SAVISQKPSRDICQRGTSLTIQCQVDSQVTMMFWYRQQPGQSLTLIATANQGSEATYESGFVIDKFPISRPNLTFSTLTVSNMSPEDSSIYLCSQWTGNYGYTFGSGTRLTVV.

This clonotype was detected a few times. V gene TRBV20-1 combines with J gene TRBJ1-2, with D unresolved. With 5 bases removed from V and 9 bases from J, the gap between germline ends came to 16 bases. The germline CDR1 and CDR2 sequences are DFQATT and SNEGSKA (reference sequence). CDR3 length: 12 amino acids. The CDR3 region has the DNA TGCAGTGCTCAGGTCCCGGTGTCGCGCTACACCTTC. Its translation is CSAQVPVSRYTF.

The chain combines TRBV7-9 with TRBJ2-1; tentative D call: TRBD1 (5 bases). Germline CDR1 is SEHNR and CDR2 is FQNEAQ (reference sequence). With 1 base removed from V and 4 bases from J, the gap between germline ends came to 11 bases. This CDR3 region has 15 residues. CDR3 DNA sequence: TGTGCCAGCAGCTTAGTACAGGTGAAGTACAATGAGCAGTTCTTC. This translates into CASSLVQVKYNEQFF.

This clonotype came up a few times. An end of the junction differs from the germline gene, which may be a read error. The chain couples TRBV5-7 to TRBJ1-4; the D gene is possibly TRBD1 (5 bases). TRBV5-7 is recorded as an ORF, its role being uncertain. The CDR3 length is 15 residues. This chain's CDR3 is CVSSLACQGEKKLFF. CDR3 coding DNA: TGTGTCAGCAGCTTGGCATGTCAGGGAGAAAAAAAACTGTTTTTT.

This clonotype was seen repeatedly, ten times or more. The chain links TRBV5-1 to TRBJ2-7; D gene ambiguous. This CDR3 is 13 amino acids long. In germline, CDR1 is SGHRS, CDR2 YFSETQ. V lost 2 bases to trimming and J lost 3 bases, with 9 bases between them. The CDR3 DNA reads as TGCGCCAGCAGCTTAACGATCCTCTACGAGCAGTACTTC. Amino acids: CASSLTILYEQYF.

This clonotype turned up a few times. The chain couples TRBV12-3 or TRBV12-4 to TRBJ2-3, with TRBD2 as a possible D gene (5 bases). The CDR3 length is 14 residues. V was trimmed by 6 bases and J by 0 bases, leaving 10 bases between them. The CDR3 coding sequence is TGTGCCAGCAGACTTAGCGTTAGCACAGATACGCAGTATTTT. It translates to CASRLSVSTDTQYF.

This clonotype was counted between two and nine times. V usage is TRBV12-5 and J usage is TRBJ2-5; a possible D gene is TRBD2 (5 bases). The CDR3 consists of 17 residues. Germline CDR1 LGHNT, CDR2 FRNRAP. Deletions cut 2 bases from V and 2 bases from J, with 18 bases between. CDR3 in amino acids: CASGLPLSGNLQETQYF. CDR3 in DNA: TGTGCTAGTGGTTTGCCCCTCAGCGGAAACTTACAAGAGACCCAGTACTTC. Combining the CDR3 with reference TRBV12-5 and TRBJ2-5 gives the whole variable domain DARVTQTPRHKVTEMGQEVTMRCQPILGHNTVFWYRQTMMQGLELLAYFRNRAPLDDSGMPKDRFSAEMPDATLATLKIQPSEPRDSAVYFCASGLPLSGNLQETQYFGPGTRLLVL.

There are many counts of this clonotype. V is TRBV6-2 or TRBV6-3 and J is TRBJ1-5; D gene unclear. The germline V gene encodes CDR1 MNHEY and CDR2 SVGEGT. The ends were cut back, 2 bases at V and 5 bases at J, with 13 bases in the middle. This CDR3 has 15 residues. CDR3 sequence: CASSYPTDGYQPQHF. As DNA, the CDR3 is TGTGCCAGCAGTTACCCCACGGACGGTTATCAGCCCCAGCATTTT.

The chain uses TRBV4-2 and TRBJ2-7, with 7 bases lining up with TRBD2. The J segment lost 4 bases and the V segment lost 1 base, leaving 10 bases of the junction unmatched. The CDR3 contains 16 residues. Germline V CDR1 and CDR2: LGHNA, YNFKEQ. CDR3 region: CASSQVGPAGKYEQYF. In DNA, the CDR3 is TGTGCCAGCAGCCAAGTTGGTCCAGCGGGGAAATACGAGCAGTACTTC.

In regard to this clonotype: The CDR3 end shows no conserved phenylalanine or tryptophan, and so a read error is likely. V is TRBV7-8 and J is TRBJ2-5, with D perhaps matching TRBD1 or TRBD2 (5 bases each). There are 12 residues in the CDR3. Germline V gene lookup returns CDR1 SGHVS and CDR2 FQNEAQ. The V end lost 0 bases, the J end lost 11 bases, and 10 bases lay between the germline ends. CDR3 DNA: TGTGCCAGCAGCTTAGCAGAGGGACGGCAGTACGTC. Its translation is CASSLAEGRQYV.

This chain connects TRBV5-6 to TRBJ2-7; 8 bases agree with TRBD1. Germline CDR1 and CDR2: SGHDT and YYEEEE. The ends lost 4 bases at V and 5 bases at J; junction bases unmatched: 2. The CDR3 spans 12 residues. DNA for the CDR3: TGTGCCAGCAGCGGGACAGGAGACGAGCAGTACTTC. Its translation is CASSGTGDEQYF.

The chain recombines TRBV3-1 with TRBJ2-7; D not resolved. This CDR3 region has 16 residues. The V end was cut by 2 bases, the J end by 1 base, with 15 bases between. The germline CDR1 and CDR2 sequences are LGHDT and YNNKEL (reference sequence). The CDR3 reads CASSQTAGAPSYEQYF. The CDR3 DNA reads as TGTGCCAGCAGCCAAACCGCCGGCGCCCCTTCCTACGAGCAGTACTTC.

The chain has TRBV12-3 or TRBV12-4 and TRBJ2-5; 9 positions agree with TRBD2. The assigned J gene may be wrong: the sequence end matches TRBJ2-1 better. The CDR3 spans 16 residues. The CDR3 sequence: CASSPETSGRPNEQFF. The CDR3 nucleotides are TGTGCCAGCAGTCCGGAGACTAGCGGAAGACCCAATGAGCAGTTCTTC.

The gene calls are TRBV10-3 and TRBJ2-1; perhaps D is TRBD1 or TRBD2 (5 bases each). The CDR3 contains 13 residues. V was pared by 7 bases and J by 8 bases, with 15 bases between. Germline V lookup: CDR1 ENHRY, CDR2 SYGVKD. In nucleotides, the CDR3 is TGTGCCATCACCGGGACGGCATATGATGAGCAGTTCTTC. Amino acids: CAITGTAYDEQFF.

The chain joins TRBV5-1 to TRBJ2-4; D ambiguous. Per the germline V gene, CDR1 is SGHRS and CDR2 is YFSETQ. V gave up 0 bases and J gave up 6 bases, with 10 bases separating them. This CDR3 is built from 14 residues. The CDR3 loop reads CASSLGGAGNIQYF. The CDR3 DNA reads as TGCGCCAGCAGCTTGGGGGGTGCTGGAAACATTCAGTACTTC.

This chain links TRBV14 with TRBJ2-1; D is ambiguous. The CDR3 is 14 amino acids. The germline V gene has CDR1 SGHDN and CDR2 FVKESK. V lost 5 bases to trimming and J lost 4 bases, with 12 bases between them. The CDR3 spells CASSYLDEYNEQFF. CDR3 nucleotides: TGTGCCAGCAGCTACTTGGACGAATACAATGAGCAGTTCTTC.

The sample holds a few counts of this clonotype. This chain joins TRBV6-1 and TRBJ2-6; D unclear. The length of the CDR3 is 13 residues. The V end lost 8 bases, the J end lost 0 bases, and 5 bases lay between the germline ends. Germline V gives CDR1 MNHNS, CDR2 SASEGT. The CDR3 DNA reads TGTGCCAGCTGCCTCTCTGGGGCCAACGTCCTGACTTTC. Translation: CASCLSGANVLTF.

The chain recombines TRBV7-9 with TRBJ2-1, with 7 bases fitting TRBD1. Germline loops: CDR1 SEHNR, CDR2 FQNEAQ (reference sequence). There are 15 residues in the CDR3. V lost 4 bases and J lost 8; bases outside the gene matches: 11. The CDR3 loop reads CASSSHQQGIHEQFF. For the CDR3, the DNA is TGTGCCAGCAGCTCACACCAACAGGGGATCCATGAGCAGTTCTTC.

This clonotype was counted many times. The CDR3 nucleotides are TGCGCCAGCAGCTCGATCAGGGGGCAGAGCACAGATACGCAGTATTTT. This gives the protein CASSSIRGQSTDTQYF. V is TRBV5-1 and J is TRBJ2-3, with TRBD1 matching over 8 bases. The length of the CDR3 is 16 residues. V trimming: 3 bases; J trimming: 0 bases; junction bases outside the gene matches: 6. Germline values: CDR1 SGHRS, CDR2 YFSETQ.

J is TRBJ1-1 and V is TRBV6-1, with D possibly being TRBD1 (5 bases). From germline, CDR1 is MNHNS and CDR2 SASEGT. V was cut by 2 bases and J by 6 bases, with 13 bases left in between. The CDR3 is made up of 14 amino acids. CDR3 DNA: TGTGCCAGCAGTGAATACGGGGGAGGGCCTGAAGCTTTCTTT. Its protein product is CASSEYGGGPEAFF.

The sample holds a few counts of this clonotype. This chain uses TRBV19 with TRBJ2-1; 8 bases are shared with TRBD2. The end of the DNA is better explained by TRBJ2-7, so the J call may be wrong. Germline V lookup: CDR1 LNHDA, CDR2 SQIVND (reference sequence). CDR3 length: 13 amino acids. The CDR3 here is CASSRPAGDEQYV. The CDR3 coding sequence is TGTGCCAGTAGTCGGCCAGCGGGAGACGAGCAGTACGTC.

This chain uses TRBV2 with TRBJ1-5; D unclear. CDR1 is SNHLY and CDR2 is FYNNEI in the germline V gene. The V and J ends lost 6 bases and 4 bases respectively, with 10 bases between them. This CDR3 is built from 13 residues. The CDR3 loop reads CASSPTRNQPQHF. DNA for the CDR3: TGTGCCAGCAGCCCCACGCGGAATCAGCCCCAGCATTTT. Drawing the rest from reference TRBV2 and TRBJ1-5, the complete variable domain is EPEVTQTPSHQVTQMGQEVILRCVPISNHLYFYWYRQILGQKVEFLVSFYNNEISEKSEIFDDQFSVERPDGSNFTLKIRSTKLEDSAMYFCASSPTRNQPQHFGDGTRLSIL.

This clonotype was counted only a few times. The rearrangement links TRBV12-3 or TRBV12-4 to TRBJ2-2; 7 nucleotides match TRBD2. This CDR3 spans 14 amino acids. After removal of 3 bases from V and 4 bases from J, the junction contained 2 bases not matched to a gene. In DNA form, the CDR3 reads TGTGCCAGCAGTTTGCGGGAGAGCACCGGGGAGCTGTTTTTT. Residues: CASSLRESTGELFF.

The J gene is TRBJ2-1, the V gene TRBV20-1, with D unclear. This CDR3 has 17 residues. V lost 5 bases and J lost 9, with 29 bases in between. The germline V gene has CDR1 DFQATT and CDR2 SNEGSKA (reference sequence). CDR3 region: CSAPKSSSIGTHSEQFF. The CDR3 DNA reads as TGCAGTGCTCCCAAATCATCCTCAATCGGCACACACAGTGAGCAGTTCTTC.

This chain joins TRBV29-1 and TRBJ1-5; D is unresolved. The CDR3 sequence is 12 residues long. Germline CDR1 reads SQVTM; CDR2 reads ANQGSEA. V lost 6 bases and J 2 bases, leaving 8 bases between the germline ends. The CDR3 DNA reads TGCAGCGTGGAGACGGGCAATCAGCCCCAGCATTTT. It encodes CSVETGNQPQHF.

The chain employs TRBV7-3 and TRBJ2-2, with TRBD2 matching 9 bases. After removal of 1 base from V and 10 bases from J, the junction contained 7 bases not matched to a gene. The CDR3 loop spans 15 amino acids. Germline CDR1 reads SGHTA; CDR2 reads FQGTGA. In DNA, the CDR3 is TGTGCCAGCAGCTTAAGGGGACTAGCAGCGGAGGAGCTGTTTTTT. It is translated as CASSLRGLAAEELFF.

There are a few counts of this clonotype. Being one base from a much bigger clone, this may be a read error. The genes are TRBV12-3 or TRBV12-4 and TRBJ2-7; TRBD1 aligns across 8 bases. J lost 4 bases, V lost 5 bases, and 1 base had no gene match. CDR3 size: 12 residues. CDR3 sequence reads: CASSRTGYEQYV. The CDR3 region has the DNA TGTGCCAGCAGTCGGACAGGGTACGAGCAGTACGTC.

This rearrangement joins TRBV7-2 to TRBJ1-3; D not resolved. CDR3 length: 15 residues. The V gene's germline CDR1 is SGHTA and CDR2 FQGNSA. V was trimmed by 1 base and J by 0 bases, leaving 7 bases between them. This CDR3 reads CASSLESGSGNTIYF. CDR3 nucleotide sequence: TGTGCCAGCAGCTTAGAGTCAGGCTCTGGAAACACCATATATTTT.

This sequence joins TRBV29-1 and TRBJ2-5; D is unclear. The J call may be in error: the DNA end matches TRBJ2-7 better. Germline CDR1 SQVTM, CDR2 ANQGSEA. The CDR3 is 15 residues long. The CDR3 DNA follows: TGCAGCGTTGAAGGGGGTGGTCCCTCCCACTACGAGCAGTACGTC. This sequence encodes CSVEGGGPSHYEQYV.

The chain has TRBV24-1 and TRBJ2-2, with D possibly matching TRBD2 (5 bases). CDR1 and CDR2 from the germline V gene are KGHDR and SFDVKD. V gave up 4 bases and J gave up 5 bases, with 10 bases separating them. CDR3 length: 14 residues. In nucleotides, the CDR3 is TGTGCCACCAGTGAGAGGGATCCTACCGGGGAGCTGTTTTTT. Its protein product is CATSERDPTGELFF.